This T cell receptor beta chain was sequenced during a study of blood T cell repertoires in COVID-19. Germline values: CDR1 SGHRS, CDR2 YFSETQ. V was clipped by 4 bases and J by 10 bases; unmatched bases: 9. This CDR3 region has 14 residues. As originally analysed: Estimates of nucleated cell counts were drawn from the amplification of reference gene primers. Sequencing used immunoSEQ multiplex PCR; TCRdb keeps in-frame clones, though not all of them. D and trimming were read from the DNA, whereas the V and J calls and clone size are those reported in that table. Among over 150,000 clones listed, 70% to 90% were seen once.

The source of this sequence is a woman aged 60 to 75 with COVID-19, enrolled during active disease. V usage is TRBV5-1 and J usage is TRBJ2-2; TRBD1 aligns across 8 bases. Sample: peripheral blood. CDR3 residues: CASSGGQEYEELFF. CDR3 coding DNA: TGCGCCAGCAGCGGGGGACAGGAATATGAGGAGCTGTTTTTT.